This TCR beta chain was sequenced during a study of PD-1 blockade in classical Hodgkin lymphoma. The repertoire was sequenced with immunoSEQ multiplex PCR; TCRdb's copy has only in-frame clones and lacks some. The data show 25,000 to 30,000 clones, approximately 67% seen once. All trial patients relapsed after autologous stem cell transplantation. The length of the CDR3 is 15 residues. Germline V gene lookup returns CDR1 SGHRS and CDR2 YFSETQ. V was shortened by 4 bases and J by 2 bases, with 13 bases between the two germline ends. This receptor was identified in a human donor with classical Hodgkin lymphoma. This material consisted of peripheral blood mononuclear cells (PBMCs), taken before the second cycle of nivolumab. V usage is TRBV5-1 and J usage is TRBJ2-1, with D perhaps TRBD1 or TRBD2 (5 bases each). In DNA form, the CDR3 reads TGCGCCAGCAGCCATCGGGACCCAGCCTACAATGAGCAGTTCTTC. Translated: CASSHRDPAYNEQFF.